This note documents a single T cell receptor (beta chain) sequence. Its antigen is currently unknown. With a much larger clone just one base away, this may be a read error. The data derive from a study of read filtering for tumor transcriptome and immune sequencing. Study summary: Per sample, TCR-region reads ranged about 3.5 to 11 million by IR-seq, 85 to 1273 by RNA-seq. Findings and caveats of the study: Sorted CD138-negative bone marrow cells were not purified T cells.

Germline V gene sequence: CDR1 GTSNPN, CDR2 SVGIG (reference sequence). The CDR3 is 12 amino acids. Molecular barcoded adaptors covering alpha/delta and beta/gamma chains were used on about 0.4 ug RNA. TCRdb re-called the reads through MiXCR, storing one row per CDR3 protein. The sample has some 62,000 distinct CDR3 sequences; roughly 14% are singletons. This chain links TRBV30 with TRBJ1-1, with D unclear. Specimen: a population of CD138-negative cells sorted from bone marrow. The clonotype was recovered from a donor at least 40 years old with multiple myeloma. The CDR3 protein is CAWNGRNTEALF. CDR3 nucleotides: TGTGCCTGGAACGGTCGGAACACTGAAGCTCTCTTT.